This T cell receptor (beta chain) was sequenced in a study of T cell responses to AZD1222 COVID-19 vaccine. Produced via immunoSEQ multiplex PCR; TCRdb's table is partial and in-frame only. The sample has just under 150,000 clones; roughly 87% are singletons. Germline CDR1 and CDR2: GTSNPN and SVGIG (reference sequence). Including both end residues, the CDR3 is 14 amino acids long. General observations from the study: Spike-specific TCR breadth and depth were elevated following two AZD1222 doses. Donor demographics were predominantly white British with a female majority; clonal diversity may be underestimated. At baseline, just 6 or 7 AZD1222 recipients tested seropositive.

As regards this clone: Its specificity is unknown. The limits of the CDR3 on the DNA are not certain, so only TCRdb's listed CDR3 is given.

The chain links TRBV30 to TRBJ2-1. This TCR came from an adult who received the MenACWY meningococcal vaccine as a control. The sequenced sample was peripheral blood, obtained 28 days after the second dose of the MenACWY control vaccine. This chain's CDR3 is CAYTCTDSYNEQFF.